This T cell receptor (beta chain) was identified in a study of T cells in Graves' hyperthyroidism and ophthalmopathy. Study context: Peripheral blood draws took place at initial diagnosis, ahead of any treatment.

Patients aged 18 to 65 had newly diagnosed hyperthyroidism that had lasted under 2 months. Germline trimming cut 5 bases from V and 4 bases from J; bases unmatched to any gene: 16. Germline V lookup: CDR1 ENHRY, CDR2 SYGVKD. The CDR3 consists of 18 residues. Points from the study as a whole: Most thyroid clonotypes that were expanded above 0.001 also turned up in blood.

About this clonotype: Its specificity is unknown.

There were TCR beta CDR3 regions amplified from RNA transcripts. Using the HTBI primer set, a first-round RT-PCR was run on the TCR CDR3. Each CDR3 protein gets one entry after TCRdb re-called the multiplex PCR reads with MiXCR. The repertoire includes around 700,000 distinct CDR3 sequences, over 15% of them detected once, and 16% sits in the top ten. The sequence came from a woman aged 50 to 60 with Graves' hyperthyroidism that later progressed to Graves' ophthalmopathy. The chain joins TRBV10-3 to TRBJ1-4; TRBD1 aligns across 7 bases. Sequencing input: blood. As DNA, the CDR3 is TGTGCCATCAGTTCAGGCCTGAGGGGGCGCAGGAATAATGAAAAACTGTTTTTT. This codes for CAISSGLRGRRNNEKLFF.